Many counts were recorded for the clone carrying this TCR beta chain. Antigen: not known. The record originates from a study of T cell repertoires in cytomegalovirus infection. Study-wide findings and caveats: Of the TCR beta families, the public ones yielded a cumulative frequency that identified carriers of CMV plus the relevant HLA.

V lost 4 bases to trimming and J lost 2 bases, with 12 bases between them. CDR1 and CDR2 (germline): SGHTA, FQGTGA. CDR3 length equals 14 residues. TCRdb recomputed calls from the reads with MiXCR, one row per CDR3 protein. This table holds 200,000 to 250,000 distinct CDR3 sequences, about 40% found once. This sample comprised CD8+ T cells from cultured PBMCs, obtained from culture after CMV antigen stimulation. This clonotype was obtained from a human donor in good health (CMV status not recorded). Some clones in this sample may be carry-over from other donors' samples. The rearrangement joins TRBV7-3 to TRBJ2-7; maybe TRBD1 (6 bases). In nucleotides, the CDR3 is TGTGCCAGCAGCTCGATGACAGGCGCCTACGAGCAGTACTTC. Translating gives CASSSMTGAYEQYF.